This T cell receptor beta chain was found in a study of cytomegalovirus exposure and HLA in healthy donors. Study summary: Of all 400 or so donors who were genotyped, about 84% belonged to the Caucasian-associated ancestry cluster.

Germline loops: CDR1 KGHSH, CDR2 LQKENI. This CDR3 is built from 16 residues. V shed 1 base and J shed 2 bases, with 12 bases lying between them. Primers for the PCR totalled 60 Vbeta and 13 Jbeta. Using immunoSEQ multiplex PCR, the repertoire was profiled, and TCRdb retains in-frame clones only, with some absent. The repertoire has some 180,000 clones, 70% to 80% of them found once; the top ten carry roughly 3%. The count of this clone is one. The chain has TRBV18 and TRBJ1-5; no reliable D call. The sample taken for sequencing was PBMCs. The origin of this receptor is a woman aged 25-40 years in good health and CMV-seronegative. DNA for the CDR3: TGTGCCAGCTCACCACAGTCGACCCGGGGCAATCAGCCCCAGCATTTT. The encoded protein is CASSPQSTRGNQPQHF.